The source of this T cell receptor beta chain is a study of ipilimumab plus nivolumab after autologous stem cell transplantation. Overall study context: A median of roughly eight nivolumab and four to six ipilimumab doses were given.

Through week 26, nivolumab 3 mg/kg IV was given weeks 1, 4, 7, 10, then biweekly. Libraries were prepared by immunoSEQ multiplex PCR; TCRdb keeps only in-frame clonotypes and omits some of them. This repertoire shows 20,000 to 25,000 clones, just over 75% found once; its top ten account for around 20%. This receptor was identified in a male donor with diffuse large B-cell lymphoma. This specimen consisted of PBMCs, obtained in a trial of ipilimumab plus nivolumab as post-transplant consolidation.

Here the CDR3 reads CASSLERGQPQHF. CDR3 nucleotide sequence: TGTGCCAGCTCACTTGAGAGGGGACAGCCCCAGCATTTT. V and J are TRBV6-1 and TRBJ1-5; weak D call: TRBD1 (5 bases). Germline values: CDR1 MNHNS, CDR2 SASEGT. Between the trimmed V and J ends, which lost 8 bases and 7 bases, there was a span of 15 bases. The CDR3 covers 13 residues.